This T cell receptor beta chain was recorded in a study of OX40 agonist ivuxolimab in advanced cancers. Findings of the study overall: At doses 0.1 to 3.0 mg/kg, CD4+ and CD8+ clones expanded. Normalized T-cell clonal expansion was also low in some nonresponders.

To note about this clone: Its antigen is currently unknown.

Germline V gene lookup returns CDR1 SQVTM and CDR2 ANQGSEA. V shed 4 bases, J shed 4 bases, and the junction held 3 bases outside the gene matches. The CDR3 totals 12 residues. Clones were read by immunoSEQ multiplex PCR, and TCRdb kept only the in-frame ones, dropping some. The repertoire has about 36,000 clones, about 77% of them found once; the top ten carry approximately 20%. Samples of blood were obtained at baseline, on cycle 4 day 1, and on cycle 7 day 1. The chain combines TRBV29-1 with TRBJ2-7, with 8 bases lining up with TRBD1. The sequence derives from an adult with an advanced solid tumor such as melanoma, head and neck, liver or kidney cancer. The input for sequencing was CD4+ or CD8+ T cells sorted from blood, taken in a trial of the OX40 agonist ivuxolimab. CDR3 sequence reads: CSVVDRGYEQYF. CDR3 DNA: TGCAGCGTTGTCGACAGGGGTTACGAGCAGTACTTC.